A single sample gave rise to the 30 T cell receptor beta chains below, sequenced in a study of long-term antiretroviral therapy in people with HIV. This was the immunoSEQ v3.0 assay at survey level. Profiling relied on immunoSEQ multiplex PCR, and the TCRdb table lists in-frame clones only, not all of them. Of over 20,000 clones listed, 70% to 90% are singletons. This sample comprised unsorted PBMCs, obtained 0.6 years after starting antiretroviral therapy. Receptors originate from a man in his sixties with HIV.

The CDR3 loop is CASSATIGSGANVLTF. In DNA, the CDR3 is TGTGCCAGCAGCGCGACAATAGGTTCTGGGGCCAACGTCCTGACTTTC. The rearrangement joins TRBV6-4 to TRBJ2-6; D is ambiguous. There are 16 residues in the CDR3. V was cut by 6 bases and J by 1 base, with 13 bases left in between. The germline CDR1 and CDR2 sequences are MRHNA and SNTAGT.

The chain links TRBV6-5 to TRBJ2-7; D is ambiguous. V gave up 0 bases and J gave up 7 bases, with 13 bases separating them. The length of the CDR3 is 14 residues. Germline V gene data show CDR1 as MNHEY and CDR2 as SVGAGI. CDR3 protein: CASSYSIWDGEQYF. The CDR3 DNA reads TGTGCCAGCAGTTACTCAATTTGGGATGGTGAGCAGTACTTC.

The DNA for the CDR3 is TGCGCCAGCACTTTAGCGGGAACAGATACGCAGTATTTT. Translated, it gives CASTLAGTDTQYF. The chain is built from TRBV5-1 and TRBJ2-3; the match to TRBD2 covers 8 bases. J was trimmed by 3 bases and V by 6 bases; bases with no gene match: 3. Per germline, CDR1 SGHRS and CDR2 YFSETQ. This CDR3 is built from 13 residues.

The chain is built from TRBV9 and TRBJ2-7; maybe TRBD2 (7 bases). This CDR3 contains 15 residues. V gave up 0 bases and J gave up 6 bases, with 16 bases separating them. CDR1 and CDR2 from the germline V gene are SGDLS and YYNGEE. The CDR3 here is CASSVGGRGGGEQYF. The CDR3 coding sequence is TGTGCCAGCAGCGTAGGTGGGAGGGGGGGAGGCGAGCAGTACTTC.

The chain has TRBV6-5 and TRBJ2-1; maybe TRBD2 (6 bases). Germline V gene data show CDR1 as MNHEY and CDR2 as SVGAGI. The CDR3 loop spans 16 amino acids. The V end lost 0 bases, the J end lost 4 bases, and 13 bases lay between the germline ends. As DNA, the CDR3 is TGTGCCAGCAGTTACTCCCCGGGACTGGATTACAATGAGCAGTTCTTC. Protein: CASSYSPGLDYNEQFF.

The CDR3 DNA sequence: TGCGCCAGCAGCCAAGGGTCTGGCGAGTACGAGCAGTACTTC. Translated, it gives CASSQGSGEYEQYF. The chain combines TRBV4-3 with TRBJ2-7, with D uncertain. This CDR3 has 14 amino acids. The germline V gene encodes CDR1 LGHNA and CDR2 YSLEER. V was trimmed by 1 base and J by 4 bases, leaving 11 bases between them.

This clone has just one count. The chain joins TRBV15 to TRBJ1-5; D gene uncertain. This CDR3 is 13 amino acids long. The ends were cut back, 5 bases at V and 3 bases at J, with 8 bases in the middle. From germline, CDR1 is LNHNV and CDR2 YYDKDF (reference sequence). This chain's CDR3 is CATSAILNQPQHF. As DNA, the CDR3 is TGTGCCACCAGCGCCATTCTCAATCAGCCCCAGCATTTT.

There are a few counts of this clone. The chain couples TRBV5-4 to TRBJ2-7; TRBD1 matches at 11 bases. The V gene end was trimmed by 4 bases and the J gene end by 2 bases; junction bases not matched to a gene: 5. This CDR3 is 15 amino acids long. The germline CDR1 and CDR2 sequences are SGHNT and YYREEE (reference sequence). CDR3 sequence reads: CASSPRGQGAYEQYF. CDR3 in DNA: TGTGCCAGCAGCCCCCGGGGACAGGGGGCCTACGAGCAGTACTTC.

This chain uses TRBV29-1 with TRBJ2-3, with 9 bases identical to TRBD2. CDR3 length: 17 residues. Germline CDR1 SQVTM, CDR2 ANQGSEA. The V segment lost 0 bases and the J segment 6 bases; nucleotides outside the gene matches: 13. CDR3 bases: TGCAGCGTTGAAGATCAACTAGCGGGCCCGGTTGTTGATACGCAGTATTTT. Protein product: CSVEDQLAGPVVDTQYF.

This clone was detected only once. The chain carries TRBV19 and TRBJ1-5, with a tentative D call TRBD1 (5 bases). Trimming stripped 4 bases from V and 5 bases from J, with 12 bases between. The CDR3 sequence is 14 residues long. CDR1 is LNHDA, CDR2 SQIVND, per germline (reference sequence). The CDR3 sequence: CASSKTARDQPQHF. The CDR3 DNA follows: TGTGCCAGTAGTAAGACAGCTCGTGATCAGCCCCAGCATTTT.

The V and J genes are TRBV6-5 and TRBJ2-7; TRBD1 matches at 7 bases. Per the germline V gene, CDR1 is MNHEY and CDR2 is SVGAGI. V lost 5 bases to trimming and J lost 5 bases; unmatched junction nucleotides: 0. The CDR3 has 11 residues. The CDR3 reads CASSDRDEQYF. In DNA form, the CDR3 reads TGTGCCAGCAGTGACAGGGACGAGCAGTACTTC.

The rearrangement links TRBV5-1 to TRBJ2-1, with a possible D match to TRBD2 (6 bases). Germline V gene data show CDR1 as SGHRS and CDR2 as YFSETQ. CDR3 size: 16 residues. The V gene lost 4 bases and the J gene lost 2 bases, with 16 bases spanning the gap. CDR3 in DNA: TGCGCCAGCAGCCTTTTAACGGCGGGAACCTACAATGAGCAGTTCTTC. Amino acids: CASSLLTAGTYNEQFF.

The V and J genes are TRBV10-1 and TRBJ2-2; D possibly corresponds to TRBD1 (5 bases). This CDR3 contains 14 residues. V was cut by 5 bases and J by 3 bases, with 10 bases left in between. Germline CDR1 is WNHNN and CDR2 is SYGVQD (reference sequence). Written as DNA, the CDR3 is TGCGCCAGCAGTTTCGAGACAGACACCGGGGAGCTGTTTTTT. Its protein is CASSFETDTGELFF.

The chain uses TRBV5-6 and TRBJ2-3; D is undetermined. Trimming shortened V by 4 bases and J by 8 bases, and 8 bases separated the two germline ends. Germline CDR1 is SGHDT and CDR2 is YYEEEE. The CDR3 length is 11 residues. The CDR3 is CASSRLGTQYF. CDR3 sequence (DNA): TGTGCCAGCAGCCGGCTGGGTACGCAGTATTTT.

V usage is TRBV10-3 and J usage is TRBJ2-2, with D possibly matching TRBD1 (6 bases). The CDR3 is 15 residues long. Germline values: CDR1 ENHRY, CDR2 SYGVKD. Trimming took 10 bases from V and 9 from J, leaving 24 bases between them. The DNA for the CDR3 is TGTGCCACCAGAGTGGACAGCCCAAACCCCTGGGAGCTGTTTTTT. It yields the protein CATRVDSPNPWELFF.

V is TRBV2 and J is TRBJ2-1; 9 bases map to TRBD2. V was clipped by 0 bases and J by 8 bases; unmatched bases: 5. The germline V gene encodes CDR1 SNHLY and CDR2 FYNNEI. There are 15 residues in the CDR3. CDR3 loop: CASSEAQRGADEQFF. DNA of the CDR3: TGTGCCAGCAGTGAAGCACAGCGGGGGGCAGATGAGCAGTTCTTC.

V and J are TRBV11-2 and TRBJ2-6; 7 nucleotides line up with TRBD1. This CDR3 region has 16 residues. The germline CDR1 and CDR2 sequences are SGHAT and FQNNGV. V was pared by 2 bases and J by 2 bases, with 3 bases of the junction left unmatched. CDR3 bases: TGTGCCAGCAGCTTACAGGGGGTAACTGGGGCCAACGTCCTGACTTTC. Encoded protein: CASSLQGVTGANVLTF. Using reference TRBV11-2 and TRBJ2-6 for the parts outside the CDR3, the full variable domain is EAGVAQSPRYKIIEKRQSVAFWCNPISGHATLYWYQQILGQGPKLLIQFQNNGVVDDSQLPKDRFSAERLKGVDSTLKIQPAKLEDSAVYLCASSLQGVTGANVLTFGAGSRLTVL.

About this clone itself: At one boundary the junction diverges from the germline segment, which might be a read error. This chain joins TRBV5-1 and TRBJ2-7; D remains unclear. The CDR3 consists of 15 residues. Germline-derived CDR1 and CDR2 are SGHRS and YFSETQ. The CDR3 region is CASSLIPPTSHEQYF. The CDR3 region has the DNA TGCGCCAGCAGCTTGATCCCCCCGACCTCCCACGAGCAGTACTTC. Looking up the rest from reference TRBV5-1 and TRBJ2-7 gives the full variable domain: KAGVTQTPRYLIKTRGQQVTLSCSPISGHRSVSWYQQTPGQGLQFLFEYFSETQRNKGNFPGRFSGRQFSNSRSEMNVSTLELGDSALYLCASSLIPPTSHEQYFGPGTRLTVT.

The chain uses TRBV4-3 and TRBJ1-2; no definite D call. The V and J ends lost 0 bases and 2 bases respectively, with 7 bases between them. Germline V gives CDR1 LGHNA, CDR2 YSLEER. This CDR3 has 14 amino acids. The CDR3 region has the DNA TGCGCCAGCAGCCAAGATCTCGGGAACTATGGCTACACCTTC. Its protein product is CASSQDLGNYGYTF.

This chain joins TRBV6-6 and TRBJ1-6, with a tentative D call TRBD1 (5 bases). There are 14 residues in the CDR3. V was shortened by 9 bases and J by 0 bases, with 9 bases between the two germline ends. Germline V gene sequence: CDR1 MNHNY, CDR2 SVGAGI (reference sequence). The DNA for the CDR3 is TGTGCCAGTTCGGGGGACTCCTATAATTCACCCCTCCACTTT. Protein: CASSGDSYNSPLHF.

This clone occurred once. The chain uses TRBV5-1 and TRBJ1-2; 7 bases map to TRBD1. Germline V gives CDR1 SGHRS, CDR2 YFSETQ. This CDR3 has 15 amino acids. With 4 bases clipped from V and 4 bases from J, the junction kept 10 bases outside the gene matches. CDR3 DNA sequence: TGCGCCAGCAGCGGGACGGGACAGACCCCCTATGGCTACACCTTC. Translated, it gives CASSGTGQTPYGYTF.

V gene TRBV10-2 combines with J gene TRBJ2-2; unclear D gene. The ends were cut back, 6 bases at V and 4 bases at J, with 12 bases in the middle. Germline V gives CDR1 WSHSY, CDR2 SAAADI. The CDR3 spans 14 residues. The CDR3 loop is CASSLNTATGELFF. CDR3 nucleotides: TGCGCCAGCAGCTTGAACACGGCCACCGGGGAGCTGTTTTTT.

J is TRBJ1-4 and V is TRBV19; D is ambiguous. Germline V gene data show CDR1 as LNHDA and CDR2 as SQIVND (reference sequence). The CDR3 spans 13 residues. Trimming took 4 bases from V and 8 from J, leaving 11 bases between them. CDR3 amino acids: CASSKNLGEKLFF. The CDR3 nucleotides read TGTGCCAGTAGTAAAAATTTGGGCGAAAAACTGTTTTTT.

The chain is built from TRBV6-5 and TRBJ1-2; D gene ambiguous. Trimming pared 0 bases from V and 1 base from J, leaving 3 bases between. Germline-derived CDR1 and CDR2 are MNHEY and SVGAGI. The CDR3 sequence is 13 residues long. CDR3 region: CASSYSNNYGYTF. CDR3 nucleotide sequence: TGTGCCAGCAGTTACTCCAATAACTATGGCTACACCTTC.

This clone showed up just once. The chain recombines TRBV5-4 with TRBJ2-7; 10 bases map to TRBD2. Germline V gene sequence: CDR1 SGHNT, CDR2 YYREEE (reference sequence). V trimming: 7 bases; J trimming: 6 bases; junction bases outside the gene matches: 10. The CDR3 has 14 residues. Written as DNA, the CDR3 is TGTGCCAGCGGAGCGGGAGGGCCAACCGCCGAGCAGTACTTC. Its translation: CASGAGGPTAEQYF.

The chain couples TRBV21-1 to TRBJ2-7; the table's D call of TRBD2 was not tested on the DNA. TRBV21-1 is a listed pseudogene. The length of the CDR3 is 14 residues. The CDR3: CASSKLAFEYEQYF. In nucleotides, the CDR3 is TGTGCCAGCAGCAAGCTAGCGTTTGAATACGAGCAGTACTTC.

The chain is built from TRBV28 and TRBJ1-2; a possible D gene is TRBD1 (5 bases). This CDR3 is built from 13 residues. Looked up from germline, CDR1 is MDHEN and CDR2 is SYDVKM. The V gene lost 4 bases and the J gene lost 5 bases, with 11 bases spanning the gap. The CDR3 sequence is CASSYSPGYGYTF. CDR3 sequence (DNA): TGTGCCAGCAGTTATTCTCCAGGGTATGGCTACACCTTC.

The CDR3 DNA follows: TGTGCCAGCAGTGAAGCGCTTTACGTCGCGAACACCGGGGAGCTGTTTTTT. Its translation is CASSEALYVANTGELFF. The rearrangement uses TRBV6-1 and TRBJ2-2; the D is unclear. Germline CDR1 MNHNS, CDR2 SASEGT. V lost 0 bases and J lost 0, with 11 bases in between. The CDR3 contains 17 residues.

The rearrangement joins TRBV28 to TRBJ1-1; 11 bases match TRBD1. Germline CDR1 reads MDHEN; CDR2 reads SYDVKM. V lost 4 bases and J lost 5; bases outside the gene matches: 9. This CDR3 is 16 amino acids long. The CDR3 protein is CASSSGQGAFGTEAFF. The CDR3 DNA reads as TGTGCCAGCAGTTCAGGACAGGGGGCGTTTGGAACTGAAGCTTTCTTT.

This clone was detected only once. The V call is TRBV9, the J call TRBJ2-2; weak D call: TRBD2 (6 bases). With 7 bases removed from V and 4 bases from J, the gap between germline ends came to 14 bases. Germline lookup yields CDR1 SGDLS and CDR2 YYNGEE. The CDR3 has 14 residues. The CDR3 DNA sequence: TGTGCCAGCCGGGGAGGAGCGGGCACCGGGGAGCTGTTTTTT. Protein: CASRGGAGTGELFF.